The clone carrying this T cell receptor (beta chain) was detected once. The data derive from a study of glioma-infiltrating T cells after dendritic cell vaccination. Profiling relied on immunoSEQ multiplex PCR, and the TCRdb table lists in-frame clones only, not all of them. Found here are approximately 48,000 clones, 75% to 90% of them singletons; the top ten hold approximately 5.3%. Time point described: after dendritic cell vaccination, including at tumor progression/relapse. This CDR3 contains 13 residues. Trimming removed 6 bases at V and 7 bases at J, with 13 bases between. From germline, CDR1 is LNHDA and CDR2 SQIVND (reference sequence).

The clonotype was recovered from a human donor with glioblastoma. Sequenced material: blood, taken after dendritic cell vaccination. This chain uses TRBV19 with TRBJ2-1; D remains unclear. Here the CDR3 DNA reads TGTGCCAGTAGAAACCACGAAACTAATGAGCAGTTCTTC. Protein: CASRNHETNEQFF.